A selection of T cell receptor beta chains follows, all from one sample in a study of long-term antiretroviral therapy in people with HIV. Profiling relied on immunoSEQ multiplex PCR, and the TCRdb table lists in-frame clones only, not all of them. The table lists approximately 36,000 clones, around 79% of them singletons. The sample in question was unsorted PBMCs, obtained 0.6 years after starting antiretroviral therapy. All receptors come from a man in his late teens or twenties with HIV. Both conserved end residues are part of each CDR3. Fields, in order: D gene, clone size, V gene, J gene, CDR3 DNA, CDR3 protein. The D gene is left open where the match is weak. Size is stated for part of the rows, as once, few or many counts, or as a class when the clone is expanded.

TRBD1	-	TRBV27	TRBJ2-7	TGTGCCAGCAGTTTGATAGGGGGCATCTACGAGCAGTACTTC	CASSLIGGIYEQYF
TRBD2	-	TRBV7-9	TRBJ2-1	TGTGCCAGCAGCTCGGACGGACTAGCGGGAGAGGGTTCCTACAATGAGCAGTTCTTC	CASSSDGLAGEGSYNEQFF
TRBD1	-	TRBV6-6	TRBJ1-5	TGTGCCAGCACCTTAGGACAGGGCGGCAATCAGCCCCAGCATTTT	CASTLGQGGNQPQHF
TRBD1	-	TRBV2	TRBJ1-3	TGTGCCAGCACAGGGGGTCTTGGAAACACCATATATTTT	CASTGGLGNTIYF
TRBD1	-	TRBV4-3	TRBJ2-7	TGCGCCAGCAGCCCGGGGGACAGGGTCTACGAGCAGTACTTC	CASSPGDRVYEQYF
-	-	TRBV5-6	TRBJ1-1	TGTGCCAGCAGCTTTGGGACCCACCAAGCTTTCTTT	CASSFGTHQAFF
-	-	TRBV7-9	TRBJ2-5	TGTGCCAGCAGCCCCCGACTACGAGGAAGGGTCCAAGAGACCCAGTACTTC	CASSPRLRGRVQETQYF
TRBD2	-	TRBV7-9	TRBJ2-2	TGTGCCAGCAGCCTAACCGGACTAGCGGGAGAAAACACCGGGGAGCTGTTTTTT	CASSLTGLAGENTGELFF
-	-	TRBV28	TRBJ2-7	TGTGCCAGCAGCTTACTCCGGCCCTACGAGCAGTACTTC	CASSLLRPYEQYF
-	-	TRBV10-2	TRBJ1-2	TGCGCCAGCAGTGAGTCCAGGCCCTACCATGGCTACACCTTC	CASSESRPYHGYTF
TRBD1	-	TRBV5-6	TRBJ2-2	TGTGCCAGCCCCTTCGCCCGGACAGGGGAGAACACCGGGGAGCTGTTTTTT	CASPFARTGENTGELFF
-	-	TRBV28	TRBJ2-7	TGTGCCAGCAGCCTAAATCACGAGCAGTACTTC	CASSLNHEQYF
-	-	TRBV13	TRBJ2-7	TGTGCCAGCAGCTTTCGGACCCTCTCATCCTACGAGCAGTACTTC	CASSFRTLSSYEQYF
-	-	TRBV30	TRBJ1-4	TGTGCCTGGGCCACAGGCTCTAATGAAAAACTGTTTTTT	CAWATGSNEKLFF
TRBD1	-	TRBV7-9	TRBJ1-2	TGTGCCAGCAGCTTAGGAGGGGGCGCGATGAGAGGCTACACCTTC	CASSLGGGAMRGYTF
-	-	TRBV18	TRBJ1-1	TGTGCCAGCTCACCACCGGTGAACACTGAAGCTTTCTTT	CASSPPVNTEAFF
TRBD2	-	TRBV29-1	TRBJ2-3	TGCAGCGTTGAAGGAGGGAGGGGAGATACGCAGTATTTT	CSVEGGRGDTQYF
TRBD2	-	TRBV19	TRBJ2-2	TGTGCCAGTTCGGGAGGCAGGGCGATCACCGGGGAGCTGTTTTTT	CASSGGRAITGELFF
-	-	TRBV19	TRBJ2-2	TGTGCCAGTAGTCGCCGGGCCAGAGGTTCGGGGGAGCTGTTTTTT	CASSRRARGSGELFF
TRBD2	-	TRBV4-3	TRBJ2-6	TGCGCCAGCAGCCAAGATGCGGGGGCTGGGGCCAACGTCCTGACTTTC	CASSQDAGAGANVLTF
-	once	TRBV14	TRBJ2-3	TGTGCCAGCAGCCAAGACCACGACGATACGCAGTATTTT	CASSQDHDDTQYF
TRBD1	-	TRBV4-2	TRBJ2-2	TGTGCCAGCAGCCCACGACAGGGGTACACCGGGGAGCTGTTTTTT	CASSPRQGYTGELFF
-	-	TRBV7-8	TRBJ2-6	TGTGCCAGCAGCTCGGGACCGGGGAAAGAAGGGGCCAACGTCCTGACTTTC	CASSSGPGKEGANVLTF
TRBD1	-	TRBV2	TRBJ2-7	TGTGCCAGCAGTGTCCCGGACAGGGGGCTCTCCTACGAGCAGTACTTC	CASSVPDRGLSYEQYF
TRBD2	-	TRBV7-8	TRBJ2-1	TGTGCCAGCAGCTTACCCTCTGGGCCTACTAGCGGGAGCTCCTACAATGAGCAGTTCTTC	CASSLPSGPTSGSSYNEQFF
-	-	TRBV20-1	TRBJ1-1	TGCAGTGCTAGAGACGGGAGTGAAGCTTTCTTT	CSARDGSEAFF
TRBD1	-	TRBV27	TRBJ1-1	TGTGCCAGCAGTTTATCGAGGGGGCCGGGGACTGAAGCTTTCTTT	CASSLSRGPGTEAFF
-	-	TRBV15	TRBJ2-3	TGTGCCACCAGCAGAGCTTCAGGGGCTACGCGCACAGATACGCAGTATTTT	CATSRASGATRTDTQYF
-	-	TRBV6-6	TRBJ1-4	TGTGCCAGCAGTTACTCAGGGCCCCCAGTAAAACTGTTTTTT	CASSYSGPPVKLFF
-	-	TRBV7-2	TRBJ2-5	TGTGCCAGCAGCCCGGGACCGCAAGAGACCCAGTACTTC	CASSPGPQETQYF
TRBD1	once	TRBV30	TRBJ2-3	TGTGCCTGGAGTGTACTGGTGACAGGGCGAACAGATACGCAGTATTTT	CAWSVLVTGRTDTQYF
TRBD1	few	TRBV5-6	TRBJ1-2	TGTGCCAGCAGCATCGACAGGGCCTATGGCTACACCTTC	CASSIDRAYGYTF
TRBD1	once	TRBV5-4	TRBJ2-5	TGTGCCAGCAGCGAGGGACAGAACCAAGAGACCCAGTACTTC	CASSEGQNQETQYF
TRBD1	-	TRBV18	TRBJ2-5	TGTGCCAGCTCACCAAGTAGGACAGGGTCCAAGGAGACCCAGTACTTC	CASSPSRTGSKETQYF
TRBD1	-	TRBV5-6	TRBJ1-1	TGTGCCAGCAGCATACAGGGGGTGGGTACTGAAGCTTTCTTT	CASSIQGVGTEAFF
TRBD2	-	TRBV5-6	TRBJ2-1	TGTGCCAGCAGCTTCGGGACTAGCGGGTTCTACAATGAGCAGTTCTTC	CASSFGTSGFYNEQFF
TRBD1	once	TRBV7-6	TRBJ1-5	TGTGCCAGCAGCGCGCGAACAGGGGAGGGAAATCAGCCCCAGCATTTT	CASSARTGEGNQPQHF
TRBD1	-	TRBV6-1	TRBJ2-1	TGTGCCAGCAGTGACACAGGGGGCGCCTACAATGAGCAGTTCTTC	CASSDTGGAYNEQFF
-	-	TRBV4-2	TRBJ1-2	TGTGCCAGCAGCCAAGGTAACGCAGGGACGACCAGCTATGGCTACACCTTC	CASSQGNAGTTSYGYTF
TRBD1	once	TRBV28	TRBJ2-7	TGTGCCAGCAGTTTATTGGGACAGGGATCCTACGAGCAGTACTTC	CASSLLGQGSYEQYF
-	-	TRBV6-6	TRBJ2-7	TGTGCCAGCAGTACTGCCTACGGGGTAGCTGAGCAGTACTTC	CASSTAYGVAEQYF
TRBD1	-	TRBV28	TRBJ2-7	TGTGCCAGCAGTGACACCGGGACAGTCTCCTACGAGCAGTACTTC	CASSDTGTVSYEQYF
TRBD1	-	TRBV29-1	TRBJ1-2	TGCAGCGTTCAGGGGGGTTCGGCTAACTATGGCTACACCTTC	CSVQGGSANYGYTF
TRBD1	-	TRBV5-1	TRBJ2-1	TGCGCCAGCAGCTTCAACCCCGGGACAGGGAAGTCGTCTGGGCAGTTCTTC	CASSFNPGTGKSSGQFF
-	-	TRBV4-3	TRBJ1-2	TGCGCCAGCAGCCAAGTCATTTACTATGGCTACACCTTC	CASSQVIYYGYTF
-	-	TRBV28	TRBJ2-3	TGTGCCAGCAGTCCTCGGGAGTCCACAGATACGCAGTATTTT	CASSPRESTDTQYF
-	-	TRBV19	TRBJ2-7	TGTGCCAGTACCCCGCTAGCGTTAGCCTACGAGCAGTACTTC	CASTPLALAYEQYF
TRBD1	-	TRBV10-2	TRBJ2-7	TGCGCCAGCAGTGGGGACAGCCACTATTCCTACGAGCAGTACTTC	CASSGDSHYSYEQYF
TRBD2	-	TRBV9	TRBJ2-3	TGTGCCAGCAGCCCAGCGGGGTCGGGAACGCAGTATTTT	CASSPAGSGTQYF
TRBD2	-	TRBV27	TRBJ2-1	TGTGCCAGCGGCCCCCTCGGGGTACGACTAGCGGGGCAATTACAGCAGTTCTTC	CASGPLGVRLAGQLQQFF
-	-	TRBV2	TRBJ1-2	TGTGCCAGCAGTGATGTTCGAACAGGGAGCTATGGCTACACCTTC	CASSDVRTGSYGYTF
-	few	TRBV4-3	TRBJ1-4	TGCGCCAGCAGCCCATCGCCAACGTCCGAAAAACTGTTTTTT	CASSPSPTSEKLFF
-	few	TRBV5-5	TRBJ1-1	TGTGCCAGCACCCATAGATTAAACACTGAAGCTTTCTTT	CASTHRLNTEAFF
-	-	TRBV27	TRBJ2-1	TGTGCCAGCACCTCGCTCGGATTTTCGAATGAGCAGTTCTTC	CASTSLGFSNEQFF
-	-	TRBV6-5	TRBJ2-5	TGTGCCAGCAGTCGTCGCCGGGGGTACCAAGAGACCCAGTACTTC	CASSRRRGYQETQYF
-	few	TRBV30	TRBJ2-2	TGTGCCTGGAGTCCTACCATCACCGGGGAGCTGTTTTTT	CAWSPTITGELFF
-	once	TRBV27	TRBJ2-3	TGTGCCAGCACGAACCGGGACACCCGCACAGATACGCAGTATTTT	CASTNRDTRTDTQYF
-	medium-sized	TRBV19	TRBJ2-1	TGTGCCAGTAGTATAGCCGGGGGCAGTGAGCAGTTCTTC	CASSIAGGSEQFF
-	-	TRBV25-1	TRBJ2-1	TGTGCCAGCACCGGCGCGGAAGGGAGAAGCTCCTACAATGAGCAGTTCTTC	CASTGAEGRSSYNEQFF